What follows are 25 T cell receptor beta chains derived from one specimen sequenced in a study of OX40 agonist ivuxolimab in advanced cancers. Sequencing used immunoSEQ multiplex PCR; TCRdb keeps in-frame clones, though not all of them. The data contain tens of thousands of clones, roughly 76% of them seen just once; the ten biggest clones take up 15% to 20%. Material: CD4+ or CD8+ T cells sorted from blood, obtained in a trial of the OX40 agonist ivuxolimab. These receptors originate from an adult with an advanced solid tumor such as melanoma, head and neck, liver or kidney cancer.

The chain combines TRBV4-3 with TRBJ1-3; no clear D gene. Germline V gene sequence: CDR1 LGHNA, CDR2 YSLEER. V lost 0 bases and J lost 4, with 10 bases in between. This CDR3 contains 15 residues. The CDR3 region is CASSQEGVTGNTIYF. The CDR3, as DNA: TGCGCCAGCAGCCAAGAAGGTGTTACGGGAAACACCATATATTTT.

The chain has TRBV29-1 and TRBJ2-7; TRBD2 agrees at 11 bases. CDR1 SQVTM and CDR2 ANQGSEA come from the germline V gene. The CDR3 is made up of 14 amino acids. The V segment lost 6 bases and the J segment 0 bases; nucleotides outside the gene matches: 4. CDR3 nucleotide sequence: TGCAGCGTGGGACTAGCGGTGAGCTCCTACGAGCAGTACTTC. It yields the protein CSVGLAVSSYEQYF.

In its sample, this clone was seen once. This chain links TRBV5-1 with TRBJ2-2, with 7 bases aligning to TRBD1. Germline CDR1 SGHRS, CDR2 YFSETQ. CDR3 size: 14 residues. J was trimmed by 6 bases and V by 4 bases; bases with no gene match: 6. Written as DNA, the CDR3 is TGCGCCAGCAGCCCTAGACAGGGACCCGGGGAGCTGTTTTTT. It is translated as CASSPRQGPGELFF. Filled out from reference TRBV5-1 and TRBJ2-2, the complete variable domain reads KAGVTQTPRYLIKTRGQQVTLSCSPISGHRSVSWYQQTPGQGLQFLFEYFSETQRNKGNFPGRFSGRQFSNSRSEMNVSTLELGDSALYLCASSPRQGPGELFFGEGSRLTVL.

The chain uses TRBV7-9 and TRBJ2-1; D call uncertain. The CDR3 extends over 11 amino acids. Germline values: CDR1 SEHNR, CDR2 FQNEAQ (reference sequence). V lost 5 bases and J 5 bases, leaving 4 bases between the germline ends. CDR3 residues: CASSRNNEQFF. DNA of the CDR3: TGTGCCAGCAGCAGAAACAATGAGCAGTTCTTC. Complete variable domain (other parts from reference TRBV7-9 and TRBJ2-1): DTGVSQNPRHKITKRGQNVTFRCDPISEHNRLYWYRQTLGQGPEFLTYFQNEAQLEKSRLLSDRFSAERPKGSFSTLEIQRTEQGDSAMYLCASSRNNEQFFGPGTRLTVL.

This chain uses TRBV7-9 with TRBJ1-5; 10 bases align to TRBD1. CDR3 length: 16 residues. Germline assignment: CDR1 SEHNR and CDR2 FQNEAQ (reference sequence). With V trimmed by 1 base and J by 8 bases, 8 bases remained unmatched. The CDR3: CASSLGRQGAGEPQHF. Written as DNA, the CDR3 is TGTGCCAGCAGCTTAGGGAGACAGGGGGCTGGAGAGCCCCAGCATTTT.

There are a few counts of this clone. The same CDR3 also results from other DNA sequences found in this sample. This rearrangement joins TRBV4-1 to TRBJ1-5; D unresolved. The V end was cut by 1 base, the J end by 0 bases, with 7 bases between. Germline V gene lookup returns CDR1 MGHRA and CDR2 YSYEKL. The CDR3 has 15 residues. CDR3 nucleotide sequence: TGCGCCAGCAGCCAAGTCGTGGGTAGCAATCAGCCCCAGCATTTT. Protein product: CASSQVVGSNQPQHF.

The rearrangement uses TRBV2 and TRBJ2-5, with D possibly matching TRBD2 (6 bases). The germline V gene encodes CDR1 SNHLY and CDR2 FYNNEI. The CDR3 sequence is 14 residues long. V dropped 6 bases and J dropped 4 bases, with 15 bases sitting between them. CDR3 nucleotide sequence: TGTGCCAGCAGACCCCGCACGGGGGTAGAGACCCAGTACTTC. Amino acids: CASRPRTGVETQYF.

The chain uses TRBV2 and TRBJ2-1, with TRBD2 as a possible D gene (7 bases). The CDR3 has 14 residues. Deletions cut 6 bases from V and 1 base from J, with 10 bases between. Germline-derived CDR1 and CDR2 are SNHLY and FYNNEI. The DNA for the CDR3 is TGTGCCAGCAGGGGGGGGCGGTCCTACAATGAGCAGTTCTTC. Translating gives CASRGGRSYNEQFF.

The chain couples TRBV11-2 to TRBJ2-7; 10 nucleotides agree with TRBD1. The V segment lost 5 bases and the J segment 6 bases; nucleotides outside the gene matches: 7. The CDR3 runs to 14 residues. The germline CDR1 and CDR2 sequences are SGHAT and FQNNGV. For the CDR3, the DNA is TGTGCCAGCAGCGCTCGACAGGGGGCCATCGAGCAGTACTTC. It yields the protein CASSARQGAIEQYF.

The genes are TRBV10-3 and TRBJ2-3, with 8 nucleotides matching TRBD1. The CDR3 spans 15 residues. Per the germline V gene, CDR1 is ENHRY and CDR2 is SYGVKD. The V segment lost 8 bases and the J segment 6 bases; nucleotides outside the gene matches: 13. CDR3 sequence (DNA): TGTGCCATCGGGACCTGGGGGGACAGGCGTGATACGCAGTATTTT. This encodes CAIGTWGDRRDTQYF.

The genes are TRBV11-2 and TRBJ2-2; TRBD1 agrees at 11 bases. CDR1 and CDR2 from the germline V gene are SGHAT and FQNNGV. This CDR3 spans 16 amino acids. V was clipped by 3 bases and J by 5 bases; unmatched bases: 5. CDR3 sequence reads: CASSLGGQGATGELFF. For the CDR3, the DNA is TGTGCCAGCAGCTTGGGCGGACAGGGGGCGACCGGGGAGCTGTTTTTT.

This chain connects TRBV28 to TRBJ2-7; 9 nucleotides agree with TRBD2. The CDR3 extends over 14 amino acids. CDR1 and CDR2 (germline): MDHEN, SYDVKM. J lost 7 bases, V lost 3 bases, and 7 bases had no gene match. The CDR3 DNA follows: TGTGCCAGCAGTTTGGCTAGCGGGGTAGTTGAGCAGTACTTC. This translates into CASSLASGVVEQYF. The variable domain in full, with the rest retrieved from reference TRBV28 and TRBJ2-7, is DVKVTQSSRYLVKRTGEKVFLECVQDMDHENMFWYRQDPGLGLRLIYFSYDVKMKEKGDIPEGYSVSREKKERFSLILESASTNQTSMYLCASSLASGVVEQYFGPGTRLTVT.

The rearrangement joins TRBV6-1 to TRBJ2-5, with 8 bases that match TRBD2. Germline trimming cut 3 bases from V and 5 bases from J; bases unmatched to any gene: 14. The CDR3 spans 17 residues. Germline CDR1 MNHNS, CDR2 SASEGT. CDR3 in DNA: TGTGCCAGCAGTGACCCTAGCAGAGGCGGGGGGTCGGAGACCCAGTACTTC. Encoded protein: CASSDPSRGGGSETQYF.

This chain links TRBV30 with TRBJ1-2; weak D call: TRBD1 (6 bases). The ends were cut back, 4 bases at V and 8 bases at J, with 11 bases in the middle. There are 11 residues in the CDR3. The germline CDR1 and CDR2 sequences are GTSNPN and SVGIG (reference sequence). DNA of the CDR3: TGTGCCTGGACAGGGGCGGGAGGCTACACCTTC. It specifies CAWTGAGGYTF.

This clone was counted a few times. The V call is TRBV6-6, the J call TRBJ2-7, with D possibly being TRBD1 or TRBD2 (5 bases each). The CDR3 totals 12 residues. CDR1 MNHNY and CDR2 SVGAGI come from the germline V gene (reference sequence). Trimming cost V 5 bases and J 12 bases, with 17 bases left between them. This CDR3 is CASSPRDQAAYF. Here the CDR3 DNA reads TGTGCCAGCAGTCCCCGGGACCAGGCCGCGTACTTC.

This clone was detected a few times. In the same sample, other DNA sequences code for this CDR3. The chain uses TRBV7-2 and TRBJ2-3; D may be TRBD2 (6 bases). Germline V CDR1 and CDR2: SGHTA, FQGNSA. Trimming shortened V by 4 bases and J by 0 bases, and 11 bases separated the two germline ends. This CDR3 spans 15 amino acids. The DNA of the CDR3 is TGTGCCAGCAGCTCGGACTACCTAAGCACAGATACGCAGTATTTT. As protein: CASSSDYLSTDTQYF.

This clone was recorded once. The gene calls are TRBV7-2 and TRBJ2-7; D not certain. The CDR3 runs 12 residues. V was trimmed by 0 bases and J by 6 bases, leaving 6 bases between them. Germline CDR1 SGHTA, CDR2 FQGNSA. In DNA form, the CDR3 reads TGTGCCAGCAGCTTAGCGAGTAGCGAGCAGTACTTC. It codes for CASSLASSEQYF.

This chain joins TRBV5-6 and TRBJ1-2; D might be TRBD1 (5 bases). The CDR3 length is 13 residues. Germline V gives CDR1 SGHDT, CDR2 YYEEEE. V lost 0 bases, J lost 7 bases, and 10 bases lay in between. CDR3 sequence: CASSLGGTAGYTF. The DNA of the CDR3 is TGTGCCAGCAGCTTGGGTGGGACGGCTGGCTACACCTTC.

The V gene is TRBV7-9, the J gene TRBJ2-3; D call uncertain. Germline-derived CDR1 and CDR2 are SEHNR and FQNEAQ (reference sequence). CDR3 length: 13 residues. V lost 5 bases and J 2 bases, leaving 8 bases between the germline ends. The CDR3 is CASSQWPTDTQYF. The CDR3 nucleotides read TGTGCCAGCAGCCAATGGCCCACAGATACGCAGTATTTT. The full variable domain, with the rest looked up from reference TRBV7-9 and TRBJ2-3, is DTGVSQNPRHKITKRGQNVTFRCDPISEHNRLYWYRQTLGQGPEFLTYFQNEAQLEKSRLLSDRFSAERPKGSFSTLEIQRTEQGDSAMYLCASSQWPTDTQYFGPGTRLTVL.

This chain connects TRBV28 to TRBJ1-4; 8 bases agree with TRBD1. CDR3 length equals 17 residues. V shed 5 bases and J 8 bases; nucleotides not matched to a gene: 16. Germline values: CDR1 MDHEN, CDR2 SYDVKM. The CDR3 region is CASSTPDRAWGAEKLFF. In nucleotides, the CDR3 is TGTGCCAGCAGTACCCCGGACAGGGCTTGGGGGGCAGAAAAACTGTTTTTT.

The V call is TRBV5-1, the J call TRBJ2-4; maybe TRBD1 (5 bases). Germline assignment: CDR1 SGHRS and CDR2 YFSETQ. V shed 0 bases and J shed 7 bases, with 17 bases lying between them. This CDR3 comprises 16 residues. The CDR3: CASSLEVGLGLNIQYF. DNA for the CDR3: TGCGCCAGCAGCTTGGAGGTGGGGCTGGGGCTGAACATTCAGTACTTC.

V gene TRBV6-1 combines with J gene TRBJ1-1, with D possibly being TRBD1 (5 bases). CDR1 and CDR2 from the germline V gene are MNHNS and SASEGT. Deletions cut 4 bases from V and 1 base from J, with 10 bases between. This CDR3 is 14 amino acids long. CDR3 in DNA: TGTGCCAGCAGTGGAGGACATCAGAACACTGAAGCTTTCTTT. This translates into CASSGGHQNTEAFF.

The V gene is TRBV11-2, the J gene TRBJ1-1, with D unresolved. Trimming cost V 0 bases and J 4 bases, with 9 bases left between them. Per germline, CDR1 SGHAT and CDR2 FQNNGV. This CDR3 spans 14 amino acids. CDR3 in amino acids: CASSLDRMGTEAFF. The CDR3 nucleotides are TGTGCCAGCAGCTTAGATCGGATGGGCACTGAAGCTTTCTTT.

The chain recombines TRBV11-2 with TRBJ2-3; D uncertain. CDR1 SGHAT and CDR2 FQNNGV come from the germline V gene. The CDR3 is 16 amino acids. V was cut by 1 base and J by 0 bases, with 11 bases left in between. This CDR3 reads CASSLVPYSSTDTQYF. The CDR3 DNA sequence: TGTGCCAGCAGCTTAGTCCCCTATTCTAGCACAGATACGCAGTATTTT.

The chain recombines TRBV23-1 with TRBJ1-5; D is possibly TRBD1 (6 bases). TRBV23-1 is labeled an ORF, and its function is uncertain. The CDR3 length is 17 residues. Trimming stripped 0 bases from V and 0 bases from J, with 12 bases between. The CDR3 nucleotides read TGCGCCAGCAGTCAATCGACAGGTGGTTATAGCAATCAGCCCCAGCATTTT. It codes for CASSQSTGGYSNQPQHF.